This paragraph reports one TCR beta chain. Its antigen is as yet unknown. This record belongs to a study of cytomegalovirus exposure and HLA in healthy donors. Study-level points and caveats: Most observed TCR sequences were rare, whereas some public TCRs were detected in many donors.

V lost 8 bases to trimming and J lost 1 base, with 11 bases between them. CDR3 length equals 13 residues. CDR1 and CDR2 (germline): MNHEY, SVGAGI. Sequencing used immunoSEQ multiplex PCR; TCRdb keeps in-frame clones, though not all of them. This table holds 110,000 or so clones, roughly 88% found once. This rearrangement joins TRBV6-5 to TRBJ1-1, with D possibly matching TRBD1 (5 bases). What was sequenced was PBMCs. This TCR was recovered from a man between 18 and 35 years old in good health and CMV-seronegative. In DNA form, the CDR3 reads TGTGCCAGCGCGACAGTTCAGAACACTGAAGCTTTCTTT. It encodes CASATVQNTEAFF.